This TCR beta chain was identified during a study of long-term antiretroviral therapy in people with HIV. Points from the study as a whole: Compared with controls, HIV repertoires showed narrower CDR3 length ranges. Missing from the dataset were any data on ART adherence, viral resistance or therapy changes. Whichever time point was examined, clones expanded before ART dominated the repertoire.

At survey level, the immunoSEQ assay was run in its v3.0 version. Sequencing was performed with immunoSEQ multiplex PCR; in TCRdb, only in-frame clones are kept and a portion is missing. The table lists roughly 30,000 clones, 80% of them singletons. Participants with HIV, all of them, were treated in the United States. To note about this clone: Its antigen is currently unknown. Within the sample, other DNA sequences also encode this same CDR3.

The CDR3 is 14 amino acids. The germline CDR1 and CDR2 sequences are MDHEN and SYDVKM. The J segment lost 7 bases and the V segment lost 5 bases, leaving 9 bases of the junction unmatched. The genes are TRBV28 and TRBJ1-2, with 8 positions matching TRBD1. The TCR was taken from a man in his forties with HIV. Here the sequenced sample was unsorted PBMCs, taken 0.3 years after starting antiretroviral therapy. The CDR3 sequence is CASSLDRVGVGYTF. The CDR3, as DNA: TGTGCCAGCAGTCTGGACAGGGTTGGAGTTGGCTACACCTTC.